The 14 T cell receptor beta chains below all came from one sample that was sequenced in a study of blood T cell repertoires in COVID-19. Sequenced by immunoSEQ multiplex PCR; TCRdb stores in-frame clones only, minus some. This sample yields about 150,000 clones, of which 76% are seen a single time; 4% to 4.5% belongs to the top ten. The specimen was peripheral blood. The origin of the receptors is a man aged 60 to 69 with acute or convalescent COVID-19.

The rearrangement uses TRBV18 and TRBJ2-7, with TRBD1 matching 8 bases. There are 16 residues in the CDR3. Trimming cost V 3 bases and J 1 base; bases outside gene matches: 8. Germline assignment: CDR1 KGHSH and CDR2 LQKENI. Here the CDR3 DNA reads TGTGCCAGCTCACCTACAACCGGGACAGGATCCTACGAGCAGTACTTC. Its protein is CASSPTTGTGSYEQYF.

The chain carries TRBV7-2 and TRBJ2-1, with D perhaps TRBD2 (5 bases). The CDR3 runs to 17 residues. V lost 5 bases to trimming and J lost 0 bases, with 17 bases between them. Germline V gene data show CDR1 as SGHTA and CDR2 as FQGNSA. CDR3 in DNA: TGTGCCAGCAGCCTCACTAGGGCACTAAGCTCCTACAATGAGCAGTTCTTC. Translating gives CASSLTRALSSYNEQFF.

The chain joins TRBV7-6 to TRBJ2-1, with 7 nucleotides matching TRBD2. CDR1 SGHVS and CDR2 FNYEAQ come from the germline V gene. This CDR3 comprises 13 residues. J was trimmed by 7 bases and V by 5 bases; bases with no gene match: 5. CDR3: CASSLGTTNEQFF. The CDR3 nucleotides are TGTGCCAGCAGCCTCGGGACTACTAATGAGCAGTTCTTC.

The V call is TRBV11-2, the J call TRBJ1-6; 8 nucleotides agree with TRBD1. Germline trimming cut 5 bases from V and 6 bases from J; bases unmatched to any gene: 3. The CDR3 length is 14 residues. Germline CDR1 is SGHAT and CDR2 is FQNNGV. CDR3 sequence (DNA): TGTGCCAGCAGCCAAGGACAGGGTAATTCACCCCTCCACTTT. It yields the protein CASSQGQGNSPLHF.

The rearrangement uses TRBV6-5 and TRBJ1-4, with unresolved D. V lost 0 bases and J lost 5, with 13 bases in between. Germline V CDR1 and CDR2: MNHEY, SVGAGI. The CDR3 has 16 amino acids. The CDR3 loop reads CASSYSEDTANEKLFF. CDR3 DNA: TGTGCCAGCAGTTACTCCGAAGACACGGCCAATGAAAAACTGTTTTTT.

V is TRBV6-5 and J is TRBJ2-1; TRBD2 matches 7 bases. The CDR3 is 15 amino acids. Per the germline V gene, CDR1 is MNHEY and CDR2 is SVGAGI. Trimming removed 0 bases from V and 1 base from J; junction bases left unmatched: 0. CDR3 amino acids: CASSYSGGSYNEQFF. The DNA for the CDR3 is TGTGCCAGCAGTTACTCGGGGGGGTCCTACAATGAGCAGTTCTTC.

The rearrangement joins TRBV5-8 to TRBJ2-4, with D possibly matching TRBD1 (6 bases). Germline-derived CDR1 and CDR2 are SGHTS and YDEGEE. The CDR3 loop spans 16 amino acids. V dropped 0 bases and J dropped 0 bases, with 10 bases sitting between them. The CDR3 protein is CASSLGTALAKNIQYF. The CDR3 DNA follows: TGTGCCAGCAGCTTGGGGACAGCGCTAGCCAAAAACATTCAGTACTTC.

This clone was counted between two and nine times. V usage is TRBV3-1 (or the pseudogene TRBV3-2) and J usage is TRBJ2-7; D is possibly TRBD2 (5 bases). V was cut by 2 bases and J by 3 bases, with 11 bases left in between. This CDR3 is built from 14 residues. Germline V gives CDR1 LGHDT, CDR2 YNNKEL (reference sequence). The CDR3, as DNA: TGTGCCAGCAGCCAAAGTGGCCGGGACTACGAGCAGTACTTC. As protein: CASSQSGRDYEQYF.

The chain joins TRBV5-1 to TRBJ2-7; tentatively, D is TRBD1 (6 bases). Per the germline V gene, CDR1 is SGHRS and CDR2 is YFSETQ. The CDR3 spans 14 residues. Trimming cost V 4 bases and J 3 bases, with 14 bases left between them. The CDR3 bases are TGCGCCAGCAGCCTCTCAGGGGCCAGCTACGAGCAGTACTTC. This gives the protein CASSLSGASYEQYF.

Notes on this clone: Distinct nucleotide sequences in the sample also encode this CDR3. The rearrangement joins TRBV10-3 to TRBJ2-7, with D perhaps matching TRBD1 (6 bases). V was shortened by 1 base and J by 0 bases, with 13 bases between the two germline ends. The CDR3 consists of 16 residues. Germline lookup yields CDR1 ENHRY and CDR2 SYGVKD. In DNA, the CDR3 is TGTGCCATCAGTGAGTTGGCAGGGGCGTCCTCCTACGAGCAGTACTTC. Its translation: CAISELAGASSYEQYF.

V is TRBV11-2 and J is TRBJ1-6, with 7 bases that match TRBD1. The CDR3 runs 17 residues. J lost 9 bases, V lost 3 bases, and 14 bases had no gene match. Germline CDR1 is SGHAT and CDR2 is FQNNGV. The CDR3 loop is CASSLSLNRGGGSPLHF. CDR3 coding DNA: TGTGCCAGCAGCTTGTCTCTGAACAGGGGTGGGGGTTCACCCCTCCACTTT.

The gene calls are TRBV7-9 and TRBJ1-1, with D maybe TRBD1 (5 bases). The CDR3 extends over 15 amino acids. Germline values: CDR1 SEHNR, CDR2 FQNEAQ (reference sequence). V gave up 5 bases and J gave up 3 bases, with 16 bases separating them. CDR3 loop: CASSPWGLGDTEAFF. In nucleotides, the CDR3 is TGTGCCAGCAGCCCCTGGGGTTTAGGGGACACTGAAGCTTTCTTT.

J is TRBJ2-7 and V is TRBV7-8; D may be TRBD1 (6 bases). There are 14 residues in the CDR3. Germline V gene lookup returns CDR1 SGHVS and CDR2 FQNEAQ. Trimming took 5 bases from V and 5 from J, leaving 16 bases between them. The CDR3 spells CASSRREGTNEQYF. CDR3 sequence (DNA): TGTGCCAGCAGCCGCCGAGAGGGGACAAACGAGCAGTACTTC.

V and J are TRBV5-6 and TRBJ2-2; TRBD1 matches 9 bases. The CDR3 is 16 residues long. The germline V gene has CDR1 SGHDT and CDR2 YYEEEE. V shed 4 bases and J 1 base; nucleotides not matched to a gene: 5. CDR3 coding DNA: TGTGCCAGCAGCCTCCCGGGACAGGGGAACACCGGGGAGCTGTTTTTT. This encodes CASSLPGQGNTGELFF.